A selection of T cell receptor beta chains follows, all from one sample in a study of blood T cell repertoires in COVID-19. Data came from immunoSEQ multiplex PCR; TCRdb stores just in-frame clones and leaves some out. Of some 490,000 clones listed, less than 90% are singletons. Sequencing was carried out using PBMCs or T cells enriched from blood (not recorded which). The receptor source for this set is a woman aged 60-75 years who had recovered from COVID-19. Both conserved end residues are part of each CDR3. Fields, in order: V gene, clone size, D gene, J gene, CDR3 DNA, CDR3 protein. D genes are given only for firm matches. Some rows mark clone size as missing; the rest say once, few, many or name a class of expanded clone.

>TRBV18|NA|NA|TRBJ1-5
TGTGCCAGCTCACCAAGGACATTGAGCAATCAGCCCCAGCATTTT
CASSPRTLSNQPQHF
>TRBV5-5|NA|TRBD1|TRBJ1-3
TGTGCCAGCAGCCGGACAGGGTCCGAACGAAACACCATATATTTT
CASSRTGSERNTIYF
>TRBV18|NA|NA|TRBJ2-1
TGTGCCAGCTCAATCAGGTTCGGTGAGCAGTTCTTC
CASSIRFGEQFF
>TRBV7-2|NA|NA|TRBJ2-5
TGTGCCAGCAGCTTGAGCGGTGAGACCCAGTACTTC
CASSLSGETQYF
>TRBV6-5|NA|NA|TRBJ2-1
TGTGCCAGCAGGTCCCGGGGGTACAATGAGCAGTTCTTC
CASRSRGYNEQFF
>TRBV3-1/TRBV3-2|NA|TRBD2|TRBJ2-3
TGTGCCAGCAGTTTCGGGACTAGTCAGATAGGGGCGCAGTATTTT
CASSFGTSQIGAQYF
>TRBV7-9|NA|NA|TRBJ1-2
TGTGCCAGCAGCTCCCAGGGTCCTTTTAACTATGGCTACACCTTC
CASSSQGPFNYGYTF
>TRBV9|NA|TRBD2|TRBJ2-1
TGTGCCAGCAGCGTAGTGATAGCGGGGTTGGGTGAGCAGTTCTTC
CASSVVIAGLGEQFF
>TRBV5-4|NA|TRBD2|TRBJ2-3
TGTGCCAGCAGCTTCGGGGGGGCGGTAGATACGCAGTATTTT
CASSFGGAVDTQYF
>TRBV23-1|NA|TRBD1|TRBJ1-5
TGCGCCAGCAGTCAATCGAGGCAGGGGGCGCGTCAGCCCCAGCATTTT
CASSQSRQGARQPQHF
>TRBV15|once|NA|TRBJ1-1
TGTGCCACCAGCAGATCCACAGGGATGAACACTGAAGCTTTCTTT
CATSRSTGMNTEAFF
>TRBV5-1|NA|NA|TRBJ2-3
TGCGCCAGCAGCTTAAGAGTATCCACAGATACGCAGTATTTT
CASSLRVSTDTQYF
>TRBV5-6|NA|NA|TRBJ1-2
TGTGCCAGCAGCTCAGGCCCACACTATGGCTACACCTTC
CASSSGPHYGYTF
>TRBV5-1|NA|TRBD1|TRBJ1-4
TGCGCCAGCAGCTTGAGGGGACAGGGAGGGGAAAAACTGTTTTTT
CASSLRGQGGEKLFF
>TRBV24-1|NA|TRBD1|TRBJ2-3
TGTGCCACCAGTGTTTCCGGTGGACAGGCCCTAACGCAGTATTTT
CATSVSGGQALTQYF
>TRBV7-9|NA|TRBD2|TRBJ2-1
TGTGCCAGCAGCTTACTAGCGGGGTTCTCCTACAATGAGCAGTTCTTC
CASSLLAGFSYNEQFF
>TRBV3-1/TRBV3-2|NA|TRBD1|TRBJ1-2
TGTGCCAGCAGCCAGGGGGTAGGACAGGGACAAGGCTACACCTTC
CASSQGVGQGQGYTF
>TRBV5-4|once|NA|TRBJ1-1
TGTGCCAGCAGCGGCAGGGAGAACACTGAAGCTTTCTTT
CASSGRENTEAFF
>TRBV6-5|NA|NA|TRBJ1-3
TGTGCCAGCAGCCAGACAGGAAGCTCTGGAAACACCATATATTTT
CASSQTGSSGNTIYF
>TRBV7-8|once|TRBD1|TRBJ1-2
TGTGCCAGCAGCCTCTACTCCGGGACAGGGTCGAACTATGGCTACACCTTC
CASSLYSGTGSNYGYTF
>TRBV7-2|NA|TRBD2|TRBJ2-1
TGTGCCAGCACCCCCGCGGGGGGGCCCCACAATGAGCAGTTCTTC
CASTPAGGPHNEQFF
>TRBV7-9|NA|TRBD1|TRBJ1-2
TGTGCCAGCAGCTTTTCACCCCAACGGACAGGGGGAAACTATGGCTACACCTTC
CASSFSPQRTGGNYGYTF
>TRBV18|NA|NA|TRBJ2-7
TGTGCCAGCTCCGTGGGGGACTCAGCCTACGAGCAGTACTTC
CASSVGDSAYEQYF
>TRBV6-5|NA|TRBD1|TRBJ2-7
TGTGCCAGCAGTCTATCAGGGGGCGGGTACGAGCAGTACTTC
CASSLSGGGYEQYF
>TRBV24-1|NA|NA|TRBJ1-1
TGTGCCACCAGGAGGGGGGGGTTGAACACTGAAGCTTTCTTT
CATRRGGLNTEAFF
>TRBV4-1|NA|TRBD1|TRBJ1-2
TGCGCCAGCAGCCTCGAGGACAGGGGTGGATTTGGCTACACCTTC
CASSLEDRGGFGYTF
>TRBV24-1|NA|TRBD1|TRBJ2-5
TGTGCCACCAGTGACCGACAGGGCCGGGTGGAGACCCAGTACTTC
CATSDRQGRVETQYF
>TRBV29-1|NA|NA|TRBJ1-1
TGCAGCGTTGACCGAGGAAACACTGAAGCTTTCTTT
CSVDRGNTEAFF
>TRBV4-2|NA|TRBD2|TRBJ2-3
TGTGCCAGCAGCCAGGTGCCCGGGGGAGCGGGGGCCCGCACAGATACGCAGTATTTT
CASSQVPGGAGARTDTQYF
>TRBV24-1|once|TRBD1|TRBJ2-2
TGTGCCACCAGCAACACACCGGGACAGGGATGGACCGGGGAGCTGTTTTTT
CATSNTPGQGWTGELFF
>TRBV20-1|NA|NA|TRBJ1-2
TGCAGTGCTAGTGACCCGAACTATGGCTACACCTTC
CSASDPNYGYTF
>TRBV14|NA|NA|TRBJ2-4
TGTGCCAGCAGCCAAGTCGGGGGGCTAGCCAAAAACATTCAGTACTTC
CASSQVGGLAKNIQYF